The TCR beta chain under discussion was sequenced for a study of tumor and adjacent non-tumor tissue in lung cancer. Study context: Patients were aged about 30 to 76, 10 men and roughly five women, stage I to III.

No cell sorting was done before RNA was extracted from the tissue. Study conclusions and caveats: TCR diversity was significantly greater in tumor than normal lung tissue.

CDR1 is GTSNPN and CDR2 is SVGIG in the germline V gene (reference sequence). The V and J ends lost 6 bases and 4 bases respectively, with 9 bases between them. The CDR3 has 12 amino acids. Worth noting for this clonotype: Its specificity is unknown.

Three rounds of nested PCR, following a modified ARM-PCR protocol, produced the TCRbeta library. TCRdb used MiXCR to reprocess the multiplex PCR reads, holding one entry per CDR3 protein. Of about 200,000 distinct CDR3 sequences listed, 71% are singletons. The clonotype originates from a man aged 55 to 70 with non-small cell lung cancer. This sequence joins TRBV30 and TRBJ1-4, with D unclear. Sequenced sample: lung tumor tissue. CDR3 sequence: CACCYNNEKLFF. CDR3 nucleotides: TGTGCCTGCTGCTATAATAATGAAAAACTGTTTTTT.